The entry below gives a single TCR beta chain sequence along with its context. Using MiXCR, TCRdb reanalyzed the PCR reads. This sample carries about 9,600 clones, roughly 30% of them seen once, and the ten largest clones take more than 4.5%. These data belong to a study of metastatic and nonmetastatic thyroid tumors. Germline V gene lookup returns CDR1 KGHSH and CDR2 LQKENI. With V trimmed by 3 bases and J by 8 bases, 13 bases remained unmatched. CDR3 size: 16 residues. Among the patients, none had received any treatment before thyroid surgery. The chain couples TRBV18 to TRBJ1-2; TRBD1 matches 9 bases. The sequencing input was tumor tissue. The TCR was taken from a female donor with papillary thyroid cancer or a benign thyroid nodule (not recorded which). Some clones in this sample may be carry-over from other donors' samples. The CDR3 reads CASSPVGGQGKYGYTF. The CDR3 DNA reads TGTGCCAGCTCACCGGTTGGGGGACAGGGAAAATACGGCTACACCTTC. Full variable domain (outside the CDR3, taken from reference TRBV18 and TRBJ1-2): NAGVMQNPRHLVRRRGQEARLRCSPMKGHSHVYWYRQLPEEGLKFMVYLQKENIIDESGMPKERFSAEFPKEGPSILRIQQVVRGDSAAYFCASSPVGGQGKYGYTFGSGTRLTVV.